This TCR beta chain was recorded in a study of cytomegalovirus exposure and HLA in healthy donors (TCRdb year 2017). Regarding the study in general: In an earlier analysis of 587 of the donors, 250 to 300 Gb of sequence data and 90 million to 130 million unique TCR beta sequences from about 190 million T cells were reported. A later analysis re-examined previously published TCR beta repertoires from over 500 donors and added high-resolution HLA genotyping to investigate patterns of TCR occurrence. The study aimed to test whether signatures of past pathogen exposure could be identified by cataloging public T cell receptors. The T cell repertoires of under 750 subjects were profiled by immunosequencing and related to cytomegalovirus serostatus. Of the roughly 400 genotyped donors, approximately 80% were placed in the genetic ancestry cluster associated with self-reported Caucasian donors. Roughly 300 gigabases of sequencing data and around 80 million unique TCR sequences made up an early release that covered several hundred HLA-typed donors. High-throughput TCR immunosequencing, statistical association of individual TCRs with disease status, and machine learning were combined to predict cytomegalovirus infection status. On average, around 240,000 unique TCR beta nucleotide sequences were sequenced per donor among fewer than 500 genotyped donors of the cohort, with 15% to 20% of those sequences being non-productive. An earlier analysis of about 620 of the donors applied high-throughput TCR beta sequencing to assess whether each TCR beta V gene segment acted as functional or pseudogenic. Four or five DR-DQ haplotypes were treated as single units for association and clustering because of strong linkage in the cohort. All discovery cohort repertoires had been generated on a single sequencing platform. Donor age, sex, ethnicity and CMV serostatus were compiled alongside the repertoire data. Rather than using new phenotypic data, the later analysis identified candidate immune exposures from TCR beta sequences and from how often those sequences occurred across donors. Typing coverage varied by locus: 629-630 donors for A, B, C, DRB1 and DQB1; under 550 for DQA1; more than 600 for DPA1; some 470 for DPB1. Both class I and class II loci were covered by HLA typing, at four-digit resolution. Besides the first cohort of under 700 subjects, a separate validation cohort made up of over 95 different subjects was used. A later genetic analysis took genome-wide SNP genotypes for 398 of the 666 donors and used that subset as a discovery cohort.

Libraries were prepared through the immunoSEQ multiplex PCR assay. The multiplex PCR relied on a mix of 60 forward primers for TCR Vbeta segments and 13 reverse primers for TCR Jbeta segments. The CDR3 region of rearranged TCR beta genes was amplified from genomic DNA by a multiplex PCR assay. The amplified TCR beta libraries were sequenced on the Illumina HiSeq System as 87-base-pair reads. Under the source paper's analysis protocol: Across the 700 or so repertoires, a later analysis counted some 80 million unique TCR beta chains, some 11 million of which were shared by at least two donors. A nearest-neighbor algorithm error-corrected the raw reads and collapsed the reads into unique sequences, merging closely related sequences to remove PCR and sequencing errors. To assign V, D and J gene segments, CDR3 sequences were aligned to IMGT reference sequences. For a sequence to be retained, a match of at least six nucleotides was required to both a V gene segment and a J gene segment. A rearrangement counted as productive if the CDR3 had no stop codons and remained in frame with V and J, and every other rearrangement counted as non-productive. Following IMGT convention, CDR3 was defined as the stretch from the second conserved V-encoded cysteine up to the conserved J-encoded phenylalanine. Sequences without an unambiguous match to a single V gene segment were excluded from the earlier analysis of 587 of the donors. An earlier analysis of some 610 of the donors called V segments functional above 56.7% productive rearrangements and segregating when the between-donor standard deviation exceeded 5%. To diagnose cytomegalovirus status from the catalog of TCR beta chain sequences, a statistical classification framework was built. In a later analysis, TCR nucleotide sequences were compared against IMGT/GENE-DB human TR gene sequences so that V and J genes could be assigned. In a later analysis, CDR3 sequences and most-parsimonious VDJ recombination scenarios were assigned using the TCRdist pipeline. A later analysis defined each TCR beta chain by its CDR3 amino acid sequence plus V-gene family, and excluded reads lacking a unique V-gene family. As a way to deal with suspected cross-contamination and a sequencing artifact, a later analysis dropped nearly 600 nucleotide sequences that were highly shared and had low generation probability. In a later analysis, a clonal expansion index for each public chain was calculated from normalized within-repertoire ranks of inferred template counts. In a later analysis, generation probabilities were computed using a VDJ recombination model fitted to out-of-frame rearrangements, and the results were checked against IGoR. Hypergeometric tests were used in a later analysis to score TCR-TCR, TCR-HLA and TCR-CMV co-occurrence, with a repertoire-size bias correction applied to the TCR pairs. False discovery rates were estimated in a later analysis by permuting HLA or CMV assignments 20 times. A later analysis grouped co-occurring TCRs with DBSCAN, adding TCRdist sequence similarity when clustering within HLA-allele-positive subsets. For co-occurrence clustering, repertoires with fewer than 30,000 or more than 120,000 public chains were excluded, along with roughly five repertoires with anomalous nucleotide sharing. In its TCRdb copy, this immuneACCESS table keeps in-frame sequences only and misses some clones. Where compared with another copy, unresolved V genes explain less than half of these, and the others have no known cause. V and J calls and clone size are those listed in that table; D and trimming were worked out from the DNA. The sample table records 150,000 to 200,000 clones; 75% to 85% of these occur just once. About 0.64% of the sample is taken by the ten largest.

The cohort comprised some 680 healthy bone marrow donors. At the time of sampling, all cohort members were nominally healthy, though unrecorded immune exposures were likely present. The donor was CMV seronegative and belonged to the group of 350 to 400 seronegative cohort members. A peripheral blood sample was collected from each donor, and TCR beta sequencing was performed on peripheral blood mononuclear cells. The Qiagen DNeasy Blood Extraction Kit was used to extract genomic DNA from the blood cell samples. Paper-wide results and their limitations: Because HLA typing was missing for some donors at each locus, association tests included only the typed subset. Most CMV-associated TCR beta chains appeared to be HLA-restricted in a later analysis, and the HLA associations seemed to be driven largely by CMV exposure. Compared with equally common non-associated chains, HLA-associated TCR beta chains in a later analysis were more clonally expanded and had lower generation probabilities. Presence/absence analyses assumed roughly uniform sequencing depth across donors, an assumption that may not hold. The classifier was reported to diagnose cytomegalovirus status with high specificity and sensitivity in both the original and validation cohorts. In a later genetic analysis, a missense DCLRE1C variant was associated with V-gene and J-gene trimming of TCR beta chains, and the association was replicated in an independent cohort. Most TCR sequences were observed very rarely across donors, whereas some public TCRs were present in many individuals. A later analysis reported that several top co-occurrence clusters appeared linked to parvovirus B19, influenza, CMV and Epstein-Barr virus. The authors suggested that the approach could potentially be generalized to other disease states and immunological phenotypes. A total of 150 or so TCR beta chains were listed by the study as associated with cytomegalovirus. Because the 87-base-pair reads could not distinguish some IMGT-functional V segments, including TRBV6-2 and TRBV6-3, those segments were excluded. A later analysis found that TCR association rates varied across HLA loci, with DRB1 alleles showing the most associated TCRs and HLA-C alleles the fewest. Assigning TCR associations to individual alleles was difficult when HLA alleles, especially DR and DQ, strongly co-occurred. According to a later genetic analysis, donors in an Asian-associated ancestry cluster had fewer N-insertions in productive TCRs than the roughly 670-donor mean. A further reported finding was that TCR beta sequences accurately predicted the HLA-A and HLA-B alleles for most subjects in the first cohort. Linkage disequilibrium might explain the correlated functional status among segregating V segments, but an unknown experimental factor could not be ruled out. The sequencing pipeline was judged likely to have produced a cluster of highly shared sequence variants as a technical artifact. This cohort had only TCR beta chains sequenced, and the lack of alpha or paired-chain data limited which features could be detected. CMV serostatus was the only immune exposure information available for the cohort. A later analysis associated about 17,000 TCR beta sequences with specific HLA alleles at a false discovery rate of 0.05. Approximately 18 rarely observed V segments, including chromosome 9 orphons, were excluded from the earlier analysis of about 610 of the donors because counts were too low. Broadly in line with IMGT annotations, most TCR beta V segments showed up in productive rearrangements about 87% or about 30% of the time in an earlier analysis of around 550 of the donors. In vitro tests confirmed that a few of the cytomegalovirus-associated TCR beta chains recognize cytomegalovirus antigens.

According to the germline V gene, CDR1 reads MDHEN and CDR2 reads SYDVKM. Including the terminal cysteine and phenylalanine, the CDR3 comprises 15 residues. The kept DNA is CDR3 alone, 45 bases in frame from the first base. V is shortened by 8 bases, J by 0 bases, and the region joining them spans 13 bases. As concerns this clone: Its target antigen remains unknown. Base qualities are not at hand, and no much larger clone is one base apart.

This receptor was taken from a boy between 5 and 17 years old in good health and CMV-seronegative. The chain is encoded by TRBV28 joined to TRBJ1-4, with a weak D call of TRBD1 (5 bases match). The sequenced sample consisted of PBMCs. At the DNA level, the sequence is TGTGCCAGCGGGGGGGTGTTTACAACTAATGAAAAACTGTTTTTT. It encodes CASGGVFTTNEKLFF. Joined to the reference TRBV28 and TRBJ1-4 proteins, this CDR3 gives the full variable domain: DVKVTQSSRYLVKRTGEKVFLECVQDMDHENMFWYRQDPGLGLRLIYFSYDVKMKEKGDIPEGYSVSREKKERFSLILESASTNQTSMYLCASGGVFTTNEKLFFGSGTQLSVL.